The sample holds many counts of the clone carrying this T cell receptor (beta chain). Its target is not known. The sample comes from a study of blood T cells in healthy people across ages. Overall study results and limits: The study regarded diversity estimates from one million T cells as underestimates.

The CDR3 contains 15 residues. Trimming cost V 4 bases and J 4 bases; bases outside gene matches: 5. The V gene's germline CDR1 is KGHDR and CDR2 SFDVKD. A sample-barcoded 5' primer and a J-beta primer mix were used in a second PCR of roughly 7 to 12 cycles. TCRdb re-derived calls from the 5' RACE reads in MiXCR, one entry per CDR3 protein. The sample has about 930,000 distinct CDR3 sequences, 25% to 35% seen once. The same sample was also studied in work on T cells of mothers and their children. Per that study: cDNA synthesis used all extracted RNA, about 1.5 ug per 15 ul.

The chain carries TRBV24-1 and TRBJ2-1, with 8 bases fitting TRBD1. The sample taken for sequencing was blood. The receptor's source is a woman in her 40s in good health. CDR3 amino acids: CATSDPGQEYNEQFF. For the CDR3, the DNA is TGTGCCACCAGTGACCCGGGACAGGAATACAATGAGCAGTTCTTC.